Here is one T cell receptor beta chain with its context. Some clones are missing from TCRdb's copy, which holds only in-frame ones; the method was immunoSEQ multiplex PCR. The data show under 20,000 clones, roughly 84% seen once. V lost 4 bases, J lost 2 bases, and 1 base stayed unmatched. CDR3 length: 14 amino acids. The germline gives CDR1 SGHTA, CDR2 FQGNSA. These data originate in a study of OX40 agonist ivuxolimab in advanced cancers. This clonotype was sampled from an adult with an advanced solid tumor such as melanoma, head and neck, liver or kidney cancer. J is TRBJ2-7 and V is TRBV7-2, with TRBD2 matching 11 bases. The specimen was CD4+ or CD8+ T cells sorted from blood, collected in a trial of the OX40 agonist ivuxolimab. For the CDR3, the DNA is TGTGCCAGCAGCTCTAGCGGGGGGCCCTACGAGCAGTACTTC. Translation gives CASSSSGGPYEQYF.